The text below deals with one TCR beta chain. The antigen is undetermined. This sample was included in a study of post-analysis software for immune sequencing data. As for the study in general: Relapsing-remitting, secondary progressive and progressive-relapsing multiple sclerosis were all included among the disease courses.

General study results and limits: Compared with controls, patients showed significantly lower normalized Chao1 diversity. Samples made in the same batch grouped tightly together by F measure. Higher frequency in patients than in controls was seen for 5 or 6 TRBV segments, with TRBV5-6, TRBV5-1 and TRBV20-1 among them.

The authors incorporated unique molecular identifiers into the TCR beta cDNA libraries. cDNA molecules numbering some 500,000 came from around 0.96 to 9.9 million T cells. A single record per CDR3 protein comes from TCRdb applying MiXCR to the PCR reads. The data show some 700,000 distinct CDR3 sequences, over 45% seen once. Germline CDR1 DFQATT, CDR2 SNEGSKA (reference sequence). The CDR3 is made up of 18 amino acids. V shed 3 bases and J 1 base; nucleotides not matched to a gene: 10. The chain recombines TRBV20-1 with TRBJ1-6; 9 bases align to TRBD1. The sequenced sample was blood. The sequence was collected from a girl aged 2-15 years with multiple sclerosis. CDR3 coding DNA: TGCAGTGCTAGGGTGGCGGGGACAGGGCCTTCCTATAATTCACCCCTCCACTTT. Translated: CSARVAGTGPSYNSPLHF.